The clone carrying this T cell receptor (beta chain) occurred a few times. No antigen is known for it. CDR1 and CDR2 (germline): SGHTA, FQGTGA. The CDR3 runs to 15 residues. Germline trimming cut 5 bases from V and 4 bases from J; bases unmatched to any gene: 6. This entry belongs to a study of cytomegalovirus exposure and HLA in healthy donors. Regarding the study as a whole: TCR beta sequences reportedly predicted most subjects' HLA-A and HLA-B alleles accurately. A later analysis reportedly identified an Asian-associated ancestry cluster as carrying fewer N-insertions than the approximately 670-donor mean.

PCR involved 60 Vbeta and 13 Jbeta primers. Per the original methods: About 11 million of some 80 million unique TCR beta chains were shared, per a later count. Profiled with immunoSEQ multiplex PCR; TCRdb holds only in-frame clones, not every one. From that table come the V and J calls and clone size; the DNA was used to work out D and trimming. This sample yields about 140,000 clones, of which around 81% are seen a single time; roughly 2.4% belongs to the top ten. The source of this sequence is a man aged 45-60 years in good health and CMV-seronegative. This chain connects TRBV7-3 to TRBJ2-2, with TRBD2 matching over 8 bases. The sequenced material came from PBMCs. CDR3 bases: TGTGCCAGCAGCCCCAGCGGGAGAGTCACCGGGGAGCTGTTTTTT. This sequence encodes CASSPSGRVTGELFF.